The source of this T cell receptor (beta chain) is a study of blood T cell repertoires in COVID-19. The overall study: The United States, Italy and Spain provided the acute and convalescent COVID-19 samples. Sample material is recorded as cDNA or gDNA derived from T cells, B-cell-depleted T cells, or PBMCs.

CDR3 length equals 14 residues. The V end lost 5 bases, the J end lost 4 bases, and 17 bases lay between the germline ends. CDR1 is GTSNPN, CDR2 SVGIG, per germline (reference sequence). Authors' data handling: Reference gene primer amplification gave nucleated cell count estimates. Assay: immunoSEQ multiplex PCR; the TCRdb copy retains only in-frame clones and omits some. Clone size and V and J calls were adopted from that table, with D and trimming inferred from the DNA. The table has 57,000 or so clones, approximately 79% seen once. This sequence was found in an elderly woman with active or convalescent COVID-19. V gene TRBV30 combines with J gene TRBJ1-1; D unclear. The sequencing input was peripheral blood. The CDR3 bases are TGTGCCTGGCTATCCGAGGTAGGGAGCACTGAAGCTTTCTTT. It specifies CAWLSEVGSTEAFF.